This TCR beta chain was retrieved from a study of control samples from healthy donors and cancer patients. Germline assignment: CDR1 MNHEY and CDR2 SMNVEV (reference sequence). V was shortened by 2 bases and J by 0 bases, with 2 bases between the two germline ends. The CDR3 totals 12 residues. Profiled with immunoSEQ multiplex PCR; TCRdb holds only in-frame clones, not every one. This sample has approximately 92,000 clones, with approximately 95% found just once. V and J are TRBV27 and TRBJ2-7; no clear D gene. The specimen was blood. This TCR derives from a woman aged 30 to 39 in good health. The CDR3 loop reads CASSLNSYEQYF. The CDR3 bases are TGTGCCAGCAGTTTAAACTCCTACGAGCAGTACTTC.